What follows is one TCR beta chain and its context. This sample was included in a study of blood T cell repertoires in COVID-19. Authors' data handling: Amplification from reference gene primers served as the basis for estimated nucleated cell counts. The data were produced by immunoSEQ multiplex PCR, yet TCRdb's version contains in-frame clones alone and is incomplete. The DNA was the basis for D and trimming; V, J and clone size are from that table. The sample lists 40,000 to 45,000 clones, more than 90% seen once, with about 6% in the top ten. The source material was peripheral blood. This sequence originates from a human donor in a cohort sampled during active COVID-19.

Here the CDR3 reads CASKDGEGGETQYF. In nucleotides, the CDR3 is TGTGCCAGCAAGGACGGGGAGGGCGGAGAGACCCAGTACTTC. The chain is built from TRBV2 and TRBJ2-5, with 7 positions matching TRBD2. CDR1 and CDR2 (germline): SNHLY, FYNNEI. J gave up 4 bases and V 7 bases, and 9 bases lay outside the gene matches. This CDR3 comprises 14 residues.